These 14 T cell receptor beta chains came from one sample sequenced in a study of OX40 agonist ivuxolimab in advanced cancers. Library preparation used the immunoSEQ multiplex PCR assay. TCRdb obtained this table from immuneACCESS and retained in-frame rearrangements with V and J assigned. These tables miss some clones; where compared with another copy, unresolved V genes account for less than half of the shortfall, and the remainder is unexplained. The sample profile shows 65,000 to 95,000 clones; 70% to 90% of them were found once. The top ten clonotypes cover less than 6.5% of the sample. The sequenced sample was CD4+ or CD8+ T cells sorted from blood, obtained in a trial of the OX40 agonist ivuxolimab. The source of these receptors is an adult with an advanced solid tumor such as melanoma, head and neck, liver or kidney cancer.

The gene calls are TRBV2 and TRBJ2-7; 7 nucleotides align to TRBD2. The V segment lost 10 bases and the J segment 1 base; nucleotides outside the gene matches: 4. Germline CDR1 and CDR2: SNHLY and FYNNEI. The CDR3 length is 12 residues. The CDR3 region has the DNA TGTGCCATAGAACTAGCGTCCTACGAGCAGTACTTC. It is translated as CAIELASYEQYF.

The chain links TRBV27 to TRBJ2-7; D gene uncertain. V was shortened by 6 bases and J by 1 base, with 22 bases between the two germline ends. The CDR3 sequence is 17 residues long. From germline, CDR1 is MNHEY and CDR2 SMNVEV (reference sequence). DNA for the CDR3: TGTGCCAGCAGCCCCACTCCCGGTGTAGCAGCTTCCTACGAGCAGTACTTC. Amino acid sequence: CASSPTPGVAASYEQYF.

The CDR3 sequence is CAGTYRGSYNEQFF. CDR3 sequence (DNA): TGTGCCGGTACCTACAGGGGATCCTACAATGAGCAGTTCTTC. This chain uses TRBV2 with TRBJ2-1; 7 bases fit TRBD1. After removal of 11 bases from V and 1 base from J, the junction contained 8 bases not matched to a gene. The CDR3 runs to 14 residues. CDR1 SNHLY and CDR2 FYNNEI come from the germline V gene.

The rearrangement uses TRBV7-8 and TRBJ1-5, with TRBD1 matching over 7 bases. Germline V gene data show CDR1 as SGHVS and CDR2 as FQNEAQ. Trimming cost V 0 bases and J 6 bases; bases outside gene matches: 5. This CDR3 region has 15 residues. CDR3 coding DNA: TGTGCCAGCAGCTTAGCGCCGGCAGGGGGTCAGCCCCAGCATTTT. Protein product: CASSLAPAGGQPQHF. Using reference TRBV7-8 and TRBJ1-5 for the parts outside the CDR3, the full variable domain is GAGVSQSPRYKVAKRGQDVALRCDPISGHVSLFWYQQALGQGPEFLTYFQNEAQLDKSGLPSDRFFAERPEGSVSTLKIQRTQQEDSAVYLCASSLAPAGGQPQHFGDGTRLSIL.

This chain links TRBV5-1 with TRBJ1-2, with D perhaps TRBD1 (6 bases). Trimming took off 1 base at V and 0 bases at J, with 7 bases between the two ends. Germline values: CDR1 SGHRS, CDR2 YFSETQ. The CDR3 runs 14 residues. The CDR3 protein is CASSLTGTNYGYTF. CDR3 nucleotides: TGCGCCAGCAGCTTGACAGGGACTAACTATGGCTACACCTTC.

The genes are TRBV4-3 and TRBJ2-7, with 8 bases matching TRBD2. V lost 1 base and J lost 5; bases outside the gene matches: 10. Germline V gives CDR1 LGHNA, CDR2 YSLEER. CDR3 length: 16 residues. In nucleotides, the CDR3 is TGCGCCAGCAGCCAAGGTCCGGGACTAGGGGTCCACGAGCAGTACTTC. Protein product: CASSQGPGLGVHEQYF.

The chain combines TRBV4-2 with TRBJ2-1; 11 positions match TRBD2. Germline lookup yields CDR1 LGHNA and CDR2 YNFKEQ. The trim removed 4 bases at V and 9 bases at J, leaving 11 bases unmatched. The CDR3 has 16 residues. In DNA form, the CDR3 reads TGTGCCAGCAGCCCCCGACTAGCGGGACCCACTGGTGAGCAGTTCTTC. It yields the protein CASSPRLAGPTGEQFF.

The V and J genes are TRBV11-2 and TRBJ2-1, with D perhaps TRBD2 (6 bases). Germline assignment: CDR1 SGHAT and CDR2 FQNNGV. This CDR3 has 15 residues. The ends were cut back, 0 bases at V and 7 bases at J, with 13 bases in the middle. CDR3: CASSLDPGAVNEQFF. CDR3 nucleotides: TGTGCCAGCAGCTTAGACCCGGGAGCCGTGAATGAGCAGTTCTTC.

This chain connects TRBV11-3 to TRBJ2-1; D is unclear. Germline CDR1 reads SGHNT; CDR2 reads YENEEA. The CDR3 length is 13 residues. Trimming took 5 bases from V and 5 from J, leaving 10 bases between them. Written as DNA, the CDR3 is TGTGCCAGCAGCGCGACGGAAAACAATGAGCAGTTCTTC. It is translated as CASSATENNEQFF.

The chain recombines TRBV10-3 with TRBJ1-1; D might be TRBD1 (6 bases). The CDR3 totals 14 residues. Germline V CDR1 and CDR2: ENHRY, SYGVKD. Trimming stripped 4 bases from V and 3 bases from J, with 12 bases between. CDR3 protein: CAISGTALDTEAFF. DNA for the CDR3: TGTGCCATCAGTGGGACAGCCTTGGACACTGAAGCTTTCTTT.

Only a few counts were recorded for this clone. The chain joins TRBV15 to TRBJ1-5; weak D call: TRBD1 (5 bases). V gave up 0 bases and J gave up 1 base, with 13 bases separating them. In germline, CDR1 is LNHNV, CDR2 YYDKDF (reference sequence). This CDR3 is 17 amino acids long. The CDR3: CATSRDWGTTSNQPQHF. CDR3 sequence (DNA): TGTGCCACCAGCAGAGATTGGGGCACAACAAGCAATCAGCCCCAGCATTTT.

The chain has TRBV29-1 and TRBJ1-5, with 8 positions matching TRBD1. Per the germline V gene, CDR1 is SQVTM and CDR2 is ANQGSEA. The V gene end was trimmed by 4 bases and the J gene end by 7 bases; junction bases not matched to a gene: 3. The CDR3 is 12 residues long. This chain's CDR3 is CSVATGAQPQHF. The CDR3 DNA reads as TGCAGCGTTGCGACAGGGGCCCAGCCCCAGCATTTT.

This sequence joins TRBV5-1 and TRBJ2-1; D may be TRBD1 (7 bases). The CDR3 is made up of 14 amino acids. V dropped 0 bases and J dropped 6 bases, with 10 bases sitting between them. CDR1 is SGHRS, CDR2 YFSETQ, per germline. The CDR3 reads CASSLGRGPNEQFF. The CDR3 coding sequence is TGCGCCAGCAGCTTGGGGAGGGGGCCCAATGAGCAGTTCTTC.

This chain connects TRBV19 to TRBJ2-7; D may be TRBD1 (6 bases). CDR1 is LNHDA, CDR2 SQIVND, per germline (reference sequence). V gave up 6 bases and J gave up 0 bases, with 12 bases separating them. There are 14 residues in the CDR3. As DNA, the CDR3 is TGTGCCAGTAGGTCAGACAGGAGCTCCTACGAGCAGTACTTC. It encodes CASRSDRSSYEQYF.